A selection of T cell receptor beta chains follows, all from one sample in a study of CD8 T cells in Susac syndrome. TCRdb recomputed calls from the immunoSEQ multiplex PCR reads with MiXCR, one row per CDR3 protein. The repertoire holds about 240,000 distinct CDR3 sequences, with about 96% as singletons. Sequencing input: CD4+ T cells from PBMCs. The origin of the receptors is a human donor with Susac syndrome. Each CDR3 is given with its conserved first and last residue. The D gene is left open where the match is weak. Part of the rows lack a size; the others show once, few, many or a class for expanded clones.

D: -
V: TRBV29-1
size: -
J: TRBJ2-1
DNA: TGCAGCGTACTGGGGAGGCCAAGCTCCTACAATGAGCAGTTCTTC
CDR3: CSVLGRPSSYNEQFF

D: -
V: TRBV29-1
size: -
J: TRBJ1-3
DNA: TGCAGCGCCGCTAGCAGGACGGCGGGAAACACCATATATTTT
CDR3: CSAASRTAGNTIYF

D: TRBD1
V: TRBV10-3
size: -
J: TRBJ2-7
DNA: TGTGCCATCAGTGGGGGGGACAGGAGCTCCTACGAGCAGTACTTC
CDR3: CAISGGDRSSYEQYF

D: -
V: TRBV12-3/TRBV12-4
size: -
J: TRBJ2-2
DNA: TGTGCCAGCAGTTTGAGCTACACCGGGGAGCTGTTTTTT
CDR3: CASSLSYTGELFF

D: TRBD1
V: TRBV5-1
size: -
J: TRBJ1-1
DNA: TGCGCCAGCAGCACCTGGACAGGGGGCGACACTGAAGCTTTCTTT
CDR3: CASSTWTGGDTEAFF

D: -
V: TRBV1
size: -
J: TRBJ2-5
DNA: TGCACCAGCAGCCAACCTAGCGGAATACACCAAGAGACCCAGTACTTC
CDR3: CTSSQPSGIHQETQYF

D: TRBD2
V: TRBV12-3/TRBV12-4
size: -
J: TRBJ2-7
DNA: TGTGCCAGCAGTCTCCGACTAGCGGGAGGCGTGAGCTCCTACGAGCAGTACTTC
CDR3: CASSLRLAGGVSSYEQYF

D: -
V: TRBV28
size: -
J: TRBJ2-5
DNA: TGTGCCAGCAGCTTCGGGCAGACTATCCTCCAAGAGACCCAGTACTTC
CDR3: CASSFGQTILQETQYF

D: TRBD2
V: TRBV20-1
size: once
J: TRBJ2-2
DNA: TGCAGTGCTAGGCCTAGCGGGACAACCGGGGAGCTGTTTTTT
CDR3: CSARPSGTTGELFF

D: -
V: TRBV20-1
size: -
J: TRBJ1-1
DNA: TGCAGTGCCCCGGGACAAACCAAGGGCACTGAAGCTTTCTTT
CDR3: CSAPGQTKGTEAFF

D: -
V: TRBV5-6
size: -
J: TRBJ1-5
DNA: TGTGCCAGCAGCTTGGCTCTCGGGGGCGATCAGCCCCAGCATTTT
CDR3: CASSLALGGDQPQHF

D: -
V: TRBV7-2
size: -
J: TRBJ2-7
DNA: TGTGCCAGCAGCTTAACGTCAGTCTACAGCTCCTACGAGCAGTACTTC
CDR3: CASSLTSVYSSYEQYF

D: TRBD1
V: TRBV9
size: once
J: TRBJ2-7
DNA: TGTGCCAGCAGCGTAGGGGGACAGGGGGACTACGAGCAGTACTTC
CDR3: CASSVGGQGDYEQYF

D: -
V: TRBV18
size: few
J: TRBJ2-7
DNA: TGTGCCAGCTCTCCCGGTCAGGACGAGCAGTACTTC
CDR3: CASSPGQDEQYF

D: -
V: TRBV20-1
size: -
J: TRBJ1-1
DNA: TGCAGTGCTCCCGATATTGAAGCTTTCTTT
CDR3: CSAPDIEAFF

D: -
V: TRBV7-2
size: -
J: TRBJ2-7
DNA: TGTGCCAGCAGCACGCAAGGGCAGGGATACGAGCAGTACTTC
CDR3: CASSTQGQGYEQYF

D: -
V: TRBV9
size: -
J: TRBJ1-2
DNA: TGTGCCAGCAGCCCAAAGGACGGGAAACACACCTTC
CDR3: CASSPKDGKHTF